This T cell receptor beta chain was identified in a study of blood T cell repertoires in COVID-19. In the study overall: Whether acute or convalescent, the COVID-19 samples came from the United States, Italy and Spain. PBMCs, B-cell-depleted T cells, or T cells provided the cDNA or gDNA that made up the material.

This CDR3 comprises 15 residues. In germline, CDR1 is MNHEY, CDR2 SVGAGI. Trimming removed 2 bases from V and 10 bases from J, with 20 bases in between. In the study's own analysis: Estimation of nucleated cell counts was performed using reference gene primer amplification. Sequenced by immunoSEQ multiplex PCR; TCRdb stores in-frame clones only, minus some. The V and J calls and clone size come from that table; D and trimming were worked out from the DNA. The table lists 65,000 or so clones, roughly 77% of them singletons. This rearrangement joins TRBV6-5 to TRBJ1-1; possible D gene TRBD1, 5 bases. Sequencing was done on a sample of peripheral blood. The sequence came from a woman aged 70-85 years with acute or convalescent COVID-19. In DNA, the CDR3 is TGTGCCAGCAGTTACGGCGGACGAACCCAGGGTGGAGCTTTCTTT. Amino acid sequence: CASSYGGRTQGGAFF.